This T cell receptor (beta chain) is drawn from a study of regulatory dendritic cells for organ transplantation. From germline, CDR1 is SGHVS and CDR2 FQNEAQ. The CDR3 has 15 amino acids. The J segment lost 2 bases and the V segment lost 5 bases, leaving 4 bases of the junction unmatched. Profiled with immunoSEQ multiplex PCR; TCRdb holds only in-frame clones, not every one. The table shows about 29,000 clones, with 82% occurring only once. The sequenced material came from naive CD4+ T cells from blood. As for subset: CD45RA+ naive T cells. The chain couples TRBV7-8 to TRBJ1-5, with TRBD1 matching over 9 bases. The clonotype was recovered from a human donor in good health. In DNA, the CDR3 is TGTGCCAGCAGCCGGGGACAGGGTGGCAATCAGCCCCAGCATTTT. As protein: CASSRGQGGNQPQHF.